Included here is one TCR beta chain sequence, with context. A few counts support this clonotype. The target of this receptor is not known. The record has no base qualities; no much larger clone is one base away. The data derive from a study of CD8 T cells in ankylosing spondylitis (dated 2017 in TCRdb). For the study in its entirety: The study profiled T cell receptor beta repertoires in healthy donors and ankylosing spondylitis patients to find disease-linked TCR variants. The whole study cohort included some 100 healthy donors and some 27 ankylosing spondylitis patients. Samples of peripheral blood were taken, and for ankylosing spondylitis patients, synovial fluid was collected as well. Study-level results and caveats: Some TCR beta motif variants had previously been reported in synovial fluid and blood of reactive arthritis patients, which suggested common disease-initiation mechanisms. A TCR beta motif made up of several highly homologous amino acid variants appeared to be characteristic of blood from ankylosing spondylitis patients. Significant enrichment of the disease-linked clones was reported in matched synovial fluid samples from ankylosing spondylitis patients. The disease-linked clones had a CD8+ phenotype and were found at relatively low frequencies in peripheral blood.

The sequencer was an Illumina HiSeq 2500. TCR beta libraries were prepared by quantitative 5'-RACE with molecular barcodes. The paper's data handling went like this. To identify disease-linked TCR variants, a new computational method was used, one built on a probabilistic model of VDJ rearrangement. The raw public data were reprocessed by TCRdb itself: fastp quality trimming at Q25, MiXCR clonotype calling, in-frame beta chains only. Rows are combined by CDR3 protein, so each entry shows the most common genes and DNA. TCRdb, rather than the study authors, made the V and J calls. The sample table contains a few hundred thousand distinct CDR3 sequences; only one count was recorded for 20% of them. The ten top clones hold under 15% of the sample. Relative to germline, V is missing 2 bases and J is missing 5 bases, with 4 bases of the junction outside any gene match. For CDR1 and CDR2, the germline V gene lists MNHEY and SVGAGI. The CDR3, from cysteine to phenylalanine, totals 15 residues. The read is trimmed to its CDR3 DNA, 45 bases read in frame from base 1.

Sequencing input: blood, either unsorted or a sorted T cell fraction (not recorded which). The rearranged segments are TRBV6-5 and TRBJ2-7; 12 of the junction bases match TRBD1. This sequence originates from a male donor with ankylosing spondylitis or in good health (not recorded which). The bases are TGTGCCAGCAGTTACACCGGGACAGGGGGCGACGAGCAGTACTTC. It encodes CASSYTGTGGDEQYF.